Here is one TCR beta chain with its context. Its antigen is unknown. This entry is derived from a study of shared clonotypes between healthy human individuals. Overall study results and limits: Richness estimates generally favored naive over memory subsets. Sampling was confined to blood; repertoires within tissues likely differ.

The ends lost 1 base at V and 1 base at J; junction bases unmatched: 11. CDR3 length equals 19 residues. Germline V gene sequence: CDR1 LGHNA, CDR2 YNFKEQ. Over several immunoSEQ plates, each subset's genomic DNA was distributed in even portions. Using immunoSEQ multiplex PCR, the repertoire was profiled, and TCRdb retains in-frame clones only, with some absent. The sample holds some 2 million clones, about 95% seen once. Terminally differentiated effector memory CD45RA+ cells were excluded by CCR7 positive selection of CD45RO-negative cells. This rearrangement joins TRBV4-2 to TRBJ2-3, with 10 positions matching TRBD1. The TCR sequence derives from a man younger than 35 in good health. The sequenced sample consisted of naive CD8+ T cells sorted from blood. The CDR3 reads CASSQGAGTGVGGTDTQYF. In nucleotides, the CDR3 is TGTGCCAGCAGCCAAGGCGCCGGGACAGGGGTAGGGGGCACAGATACGCAGTATTTT.